The 8 T cell receptor beta chains listed next were all sequenced from one sample in a study of blood T cell repertoires in COVID-19 (dated by TCRdb to about 2020). Libraries were prepared through the immunoSEQ multiplex PCR assay. Drawn from immuneACCESS, this table holds only the in-frame rearrangements with V and J called that TCRdb kept. Clones are partly lost; checked studies trace under half to an unresolved V gene and leave the rest unexplained. In all, the sample holds 280,000 or so clones, and roughly 80% of those were seen once. The biggest ten clones account for roughly 10% of the sample. Sequencing used peripheral blood. These receptors all stem from a woman aged 45-59 years who had recovered from COVID-19.

The chain has TRBV5-4 and TRBJ2-1, with TRBD1 matching 7 bases. V shed 0 bases and J 8 bases; nucleotides not matched to a gene: 2. CDR1 is SGHNT, CDR2 YYREEE, per germline (reference sequence). CDR3 length: 13 amino acids. CDR3: CASSLGQGHEQFF. CDR3 bases: TGTGCCAGCAGCTTGGGACAGGGCCATGAGCAGTTCTTC.

The chain joins TRBV5-4 to TRBJ2-5, with 7 bases identical to TRBD1. Germline V gene sequence: CDR1 SGHNT, CDR2 YYREEE (reference sequence). Trimming cost V 5 bases and J 1 base; bases outside gene matches: 8. The CDR3 has 15 amino acids. The CDR3 sequence is CASRDSRGSQETQYF. The CDR3 region has the DNA TGTGCCAGCAGGGATTCCAGGGGGAGCCAAGAGACCCAGTACTTC.

The rearrangement joins TRBV28 to TRBJ1-5; TRBD1 matches at 11 bases. This CDR3 is built from 15 residues. Trimming at V came to 6 bases and at J to 5 bases, leaving 6 bases not matched to a gene. Germline V gives CDR1 MDHEN, CDR2 SYDVKM. CDR3 in DNA: TGTGCCAGCAGCCCCGGGACAGGGGGTTATCAGCCCCAGCATTTT. Translated, it gives CASSPGTGGYQPQHF.

V gene TRBV18 combines with J gene TRBJ1-5; TRBD1 might be the D (5 bases). CDR1 and CDR2 (germline): KGHSH, LQKENI. V was pared by 1 base and J by 0 bases, with 10 bases between. The CDR3 covers 16 residues. CDR3 sequence (DNA): TGTGCCAGCTCACCACAGGGGCCCTATAGCAATCAGCCCCAGCATTTT. Amino acids: CASSPQGPYSNQPQHF. Supplemented by reference TRBV18 and TRBJ1-5, the full variable domain reads NAGVMQNPRHLVRRRGQEARLRCSPMKGHSHVYWYRQLPEEGLKFMVYLQKENIIDESGMPKERFSAEFPKEGPSILRIQQVVRGDSAAYFCASSPQGPYSNQPQHFGDGTRLSIL.

CDR3 nucleotides: TGTGCCTTGTTTCAGAACACTGAAGCTTTCTTT. It codes for CALFQNTEAFF. V gene TRBV30 combines with J gene TRBJ1-1; D unclear. The CDR3 has 11 residues. Trimming stripped 7 bases from V and 1 base from J, with 7 bases between. The germline gives CDR1 GTSNPN, CDR2 SVGIG (reference sequence).

The J gene is TRBJ2-5, the V gene TRBV5-1; possible D gene TRBD1, 6 bases. CDR1 is SGHRS, CDR2 YFSETQ, per germline. This CDR3 is built from 15 residues. V lost 4 bases, J lost 4 bases, and 17 bases lay in between. CDR3 coding DNA: TGCGCCAGCAGCCTCCGAGGGGGATCGGGAGAGACCCAGTACTTC. Its translation is CASSLRGGSGETQYF.

This clone was counted only a few times. This chain links TRBV27 with TRBJ2-3, with 11 bases that match TRBD1. After removal of 2 bases from V and 3 bases from J, the junction contained 13 bases not matched to a gene. The CDR3 has 19 residues. Germline CDR1 MNHEY, CDR2 SMNVEV (reference sequence). The CDR3 is CASSLRKGWTGGLTDTQYF. DNA of the CDR3: TGTGCCAGCAGTTTAAGGAAGGGGTGGACAGGGGGCTTGACAGATACGCAGTATTTT.

V and J are TRBV9 and TRBJ1-2; the match to TRBD1 covers 8 bases. V shed 3 bases, J shed 4 bases, and the junction held 2 bases outside the gene matches. CDR3 size: 13 residues. Germline V lookup: CDR1 SGDLS, CDR2 YYNGEE. The CDR3 sequence: CASSDGTGYGYTF. CDR3 nucleotides: TGTGCCAGCAGCGATGGGACAGGCTATGGCTACACCTTC.